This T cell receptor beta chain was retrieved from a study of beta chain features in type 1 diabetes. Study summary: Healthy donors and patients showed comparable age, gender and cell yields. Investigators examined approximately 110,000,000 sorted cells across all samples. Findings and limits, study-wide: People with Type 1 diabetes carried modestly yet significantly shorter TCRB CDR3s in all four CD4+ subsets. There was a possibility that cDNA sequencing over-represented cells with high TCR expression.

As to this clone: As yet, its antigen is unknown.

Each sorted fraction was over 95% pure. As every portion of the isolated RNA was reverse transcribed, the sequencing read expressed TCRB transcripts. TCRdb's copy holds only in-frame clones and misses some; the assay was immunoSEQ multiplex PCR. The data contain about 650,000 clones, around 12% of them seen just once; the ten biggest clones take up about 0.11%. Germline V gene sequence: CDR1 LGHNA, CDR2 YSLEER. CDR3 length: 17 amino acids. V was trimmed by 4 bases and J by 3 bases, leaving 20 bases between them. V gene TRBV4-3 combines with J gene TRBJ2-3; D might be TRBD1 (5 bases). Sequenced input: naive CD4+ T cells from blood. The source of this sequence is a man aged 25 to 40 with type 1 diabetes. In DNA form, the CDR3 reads TGCGCCAGCAGCCCACTTGGGGCGGTTTCAGGGACAGATACGCAGTATTTT. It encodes CASSPLGAVSGTDTQYF.